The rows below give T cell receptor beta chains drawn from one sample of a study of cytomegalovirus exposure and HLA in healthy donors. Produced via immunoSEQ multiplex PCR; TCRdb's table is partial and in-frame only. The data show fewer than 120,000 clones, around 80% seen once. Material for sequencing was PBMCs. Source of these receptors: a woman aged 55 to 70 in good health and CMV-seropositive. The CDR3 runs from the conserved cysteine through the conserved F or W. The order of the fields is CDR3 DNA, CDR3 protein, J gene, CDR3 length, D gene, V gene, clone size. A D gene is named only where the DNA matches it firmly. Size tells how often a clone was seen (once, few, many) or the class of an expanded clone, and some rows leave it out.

CDR3 DNA: TGTGCCAGTAGTATTCGTTTGCGGGATGCGAACACCGGGGAGCTGTTTTTT
CDR3 protein: CASSIRLRDANTGELFF
J gene: TRBJ2-2
CDR3 length: 17
D gene: NA
V gene: TRBV19
clone size: NA

CDR3 DNA: TGTGCCAGCAGCCAGGCTAGCTCTACGCGAGGGCGCCAGTTCTTC
CDR3 protein: CASSQASSTRGRQFF
J gene: TRBJ2-1
CDR3 length: 15
D gene: NA
V gene: TRBV4-2
clone size: NA

CDR3 DNA: TGTGCCAGCAGCTCCAGGGGGCGGGCCGCCGGGGAGCTGTTTTTT
CDR3 protein: CASSSRGRAAGELFF
J gene: TRBJ2-2
CDR3 length: 15
D gene: TRBD1
V gene: TRBV9
clone size: NA

CDR3 DNA: TGTGCCAGCAGGACCTACAGGGGCTCCTACGAGCAGTACTTC
CDR3 protein: CASRTYRGSYEQYF
J gene: TRBJ2-7
CDR3 length: 14
D gene: TRBD1
V gene: TRBV6-5
clone size: NA

CDR3 DNA: TGTGCCAGCAGCGCAACTAGCGGGAGCATCGATGAGCAGTTCTTC
CDR3 protein: CASSATSGSIDEQFF
J gene: TRBJ2-1
CDR3 length: 15
D gene: TRBD2
V gene: TRBV9
clone size: NA

CDR3 DNA: TGTGCCAGCAGTTATGGGCTAGCGGGACACCAAGAGACCCAGTACTTC
CDR3 protein: CASSYGLAGHQETQYF
J gene: TRBJ2-5
CDR3 length: 16
D gene: TRBD2
V gene: TRBV27
clone size: NA

CDR3 DNA: TGTGCCAGCAAAGCGGCTACGTCGGGGGATACGCAGTATTTT
CDR3 protein: CASKAATSGDTQYF
J gene: TRBJ2-3
CDR3 length: 14
D gene: NA
V gene: TRBV6-1
clone size: NA

CDR3 DNA: TGTGCCAGCAGCCACCGGGACAGGGTTCATGGCTACACCTTC
CDR3 protein: CASSHRDRVHGYTF
J gene: TRBJ1-2
CDR3 length: 14
D gene: TRBD1
V gene: TRBV4-2
clone size: NA

CDR3 DNA: TGTGCCAGCAGCGCCGGGGGGAGCCCCAATCGGGAAAACTATGGCTACACCTTC
CDR3 protein: CASSAGGSPNRENYGYTF
J gene: TRBJ1-2
CDR3 length: 18
D gene: NA
V gene: TRBV9
clone size: NA

CDR3 DNA: TGTGCCAGCTCTGGAACTAGCGGGAGGGCCGAGGTTTCCGATGAGCAGTTCTTC
CDR3 protein: CASSGTSGRAEVSDEQFF
J gene: TRBJ2-1
CDR3 length: 18
D gene: TRBD2
V gene: TRBV18
clone size: NA

CDR3 DNA: TGTGCCAGCAGCCCGCCTCTAGCGACCAGCACAGATACGCAGTATTTT
CDR3 protein: CASSPPLATSTDTQYF
J gene: TRBJ2-3
CDR3 length: 16
D gene: NA
V gene: TRBV11-2
clone size: NA

CDR3 DNA: TGTGCCAGCAGCTTAGGGACAGGGGGTCTTAGGGAGACCCAGTACTTC
CDR3 protein: CASSLGTGGLRETQYF
J gene: TRBJ2-5
CDR3 length: 16
D gene: TRBD1
V gene: TRBV7-9
clone size: NA

CDR3 DNA: TGTGCCAGCTCACAACCACAGGGGGCGAGTGGTGGCTACACCTTC
CDR3 protein: CASSQPQGASGGYTF
J gene: TRBJ1-2
CDR3 length: 15
D gene: TRBD1
V gene: TRBV18
clone size: NA

CDR3 DNA: TGTGCCAGCTCACCACCGACAGATGGCTCCAATGAGCAGTTCTTC
CDR3 protein: CASSPPTDGSNEQFF
J gene: TRBJ2-1
CDR3 length: 15
D gene: NA
V gene: TRBV18
clone size: NA

CDR3 DNA: TGCGCCAGCAGCCAACCTAGCGGGAGGGCCATGGGAGCCAAAAACATTCAGTACTTC
CDR3 protein: CASSQPSGRAMGAKNIQYF
J gene: TRBJ2-4
CDR3 length: 19
D gene: TRBD2
V gene: TRBV4-1
clone size: NA

CDR3 DNA: TGTGCCAGCTCACCAGGAGGGGGCAATCAGCCCCAGCATTTT
CDR3 protein: CASSPGGGNQPQHF
J gene: TRBJ1-5
CDR3 length: 14
D gene: NA
V gene: TRBV18
clone size: NA

CDR3 DNA: TGTGCCAGCAGTTACTCGAGGTCACAGAACACTGAAGCTTTCTTT
CDR3 protein: CASSYSRSQNTEAFF
J gene: TRBJ1-1
CDR3 length: 15
D gene: NA
V gene: TRBV6-5
clone size: few

CDR3 DNA: TGTGCCAGCAGCATCCGCGTACAGGGTAACTATGGCTACACCTTC
CDR3 protein: CASSIRVQGNYGYTF
J gene: TRBJ1-2
CDR3 length: 15
D gene: NA
V gene: TRBV5-8
clone size: NA

CDR3 DNA: TGTGCCAGCAGCTACGGGGCGGAGACCTACAATGAGCAGTTCTTC
CDR3 protein: CASSYGAETYNEQFF
J gene: TRBJ2-1
CDR3 length: 15
D gene: NA
V gene: TRBV6-6
clone size: NA

CDR3 DNA: TGTGCCAGCAGCCGACAGGGTATCTACGAGCAGTACTTC
CDR3 protein: CASSRQGIYEQYF
J gene: TRBJ2-7
CDR3 length: 13
D gene: TRBD1
V gene: TRBV6-5
clone size: NA

CDR3 DNA: TGTGCCAGCCGCCCCCGGGACTACAGGTTAAATCAGCCCCAGCATTTT
CDR3 protein: CASRPRDYRLNQPQHF
J gene: TRBJ1-5
CDR3 length: 16
D gene: NA
V gene: TRBV28
clone size: NA

CDR3 DNA: TGTGCCAGCTCACCCGCACAGAACACTGAAGCTTTCTTT
CDR3 protein: CASSPAQNTEAFF
J gene: TRBJ1-1
CDR3 length: 13
D gene: NA
V gene: TRBV18
clone size: NA

CDR3 DNA: TGCGCCAGCAGCTTCGGGGCAGGGGGCAACTATGGCTACACCTTC
CDR3 protein: CASSFGAGGNYGYTF
J gene: TRBJ1-2
CDR3 length: 15
D gene: TRBD1
V gene: TRBV5-1
clone size: NA

CDR3 DNA: TGCAGCACCCATCTTGTTGCCTACTCCGCCTTGGCCCAGTACTTC
CDR3 protein: CSTHLVAYSALAQYF
J gene: TRBJ2-5
CDR3 length: 15
D gene: NA
V gene: TRBV29-1
clone size: NA

CDR3 DNA: TGTGCCAGCAGCCAAGTAGCTCCTGGTACGCAGTATTTT
CDR3 protein: CASSQVAPGTQYF
J gene: TRBJ2-3
CDR3 length: 13
D gene: NA
V gene: TRBV14
clone size: NA

CDR3 DNA: TGTGCCAGCAGTTTACTCTCTGCGGCTAGCGGTGCCTACGAGCAGTACTTC
CDR3 protein: CASSLLSAASGAYEQYF
J gene: TRBJ2-7
CDR3 length: 17
D gene: TRBD2
V gene: TRBV28
clone size: NA